This T cell receptor (beta chain) was sequenced during a study of siplizumab effects on memory and regulatory T cells. The protocol was immunoSEQ multiplex PCR, while the TCRdb copy is restricted to in-frame clones and leaves out a portion. This table holds approximately 100,000 clones, 93% found once. On this clone itself: As yet, its antigen is unknown.

The study's findings and limits: Major contributors to the alloresponse seemed to be naive T cells, which also appeared more diverse than memory cells. Alloreactive sequences that could be traced to unstimulated CD4+ memory cells showed a significant reduction under siplizumab. Only a minority of proliferating CD4+ or CD8+ clones had an assignable naive or memory phenotype, with roughly 80-95% lacking one. Sequences below about 10^-5 frequency were poorly captured, and few alloreactive clones mapped to unstimulated subsets.

The specimen sequenced was non-Treg CD4+ T cells sorted from blood. The sequence was obtained from a human donor in good health.

The CDR3 sequence: CASSVGGGTEPQHF. Here the CDR3 DNA reads TGTGCCAGCAGCGTAGGGGGCGGGACGGAGCCCCAGCATTTT. This sequence joins TRBV9 and TRBJ1-5; weak D call: TRBD1 (5 bases). The CDR3 totals 14 residues. Looked up from germline, CDR1 is SGDLS and CDR2 is YYNGEE. V gave up 0 bases and J gave up 8 bases, with 12 bases separating them.